This T cell receptor beta chain stems from a study of glioma-infiltrating T cells after dendritic cell vaccination. The CDR3 extends over 18 amino acids. Germline loops: CDR1 MNHNS, CDR2 SASEGT. Trimming removed 0 bases from V and 0 bases from J, with 15 bases in between. Assay: immunoSEQ multiplex PCR; the TCRdb copy retains only in-frame clones and omits some. The sample gives 100,000 or so clones, approximately 84% of which show up once; approximately 14% is in the top ten. The source of this sequence is a human donor with glioblastoma. Sequenced here: blood, sampled before dendritic cell vaccination. This chain uses TRBV6-1 with TRBJ1-3, with D maybe TRBD1 (5 bases). The CDR3, as DNA: TGTGCCAGCAGTGAAGCCATTGGGGACTCGCGCTCTGGAAACACCATATATTTT. It translates to CASSEAIGDSRSGNTIYF.